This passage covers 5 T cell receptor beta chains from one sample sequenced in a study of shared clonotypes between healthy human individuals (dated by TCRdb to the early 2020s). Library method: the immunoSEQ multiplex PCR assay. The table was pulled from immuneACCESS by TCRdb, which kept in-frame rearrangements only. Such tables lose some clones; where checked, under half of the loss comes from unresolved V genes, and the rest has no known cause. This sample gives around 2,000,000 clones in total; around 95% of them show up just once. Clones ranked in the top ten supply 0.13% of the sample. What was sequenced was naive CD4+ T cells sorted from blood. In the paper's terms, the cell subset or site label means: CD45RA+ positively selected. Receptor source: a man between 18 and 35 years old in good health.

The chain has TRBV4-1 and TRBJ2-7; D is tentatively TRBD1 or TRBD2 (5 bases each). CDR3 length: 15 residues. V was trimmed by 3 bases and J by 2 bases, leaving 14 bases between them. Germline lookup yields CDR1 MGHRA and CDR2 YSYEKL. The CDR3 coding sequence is TGCGCCAGCAGCCACTTAGGGACGGCGACCTACGAGCAGTACTTC. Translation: CASSHLGTATYEQYF.

As DNA, the CDR3 is TGTGCCAGCAGCTTAGTTGTTGCGGGAGGAGACAATGAGCAGTTCTTC. Residues: CASSLVVAGGDNEQFF. This chain links TRBV7-2 with TRBJ2-1, with 8 bases fitting TRBD2. The CDR3 sequence is 16 residues long. V was clipped by 1 base and J by 5 bases; unmatched bases: 7. Germline-derived CDR1 and CDR2 are SGHTA and FQGNSA. Full variable domain (outside the CDR3, taken from reference TRBV7-2 and TRBJ2-1): GAGVSQSPSNKVTEKGKDVELRCDPISGHTALYWYRQSLGQGLEFLIYFQGNSAPDKSGLPSDRFSAERTGGSVSTLTIQRTQQEDSAVYLCASSLVVAGGDNEQFFGPGTRLTVL.

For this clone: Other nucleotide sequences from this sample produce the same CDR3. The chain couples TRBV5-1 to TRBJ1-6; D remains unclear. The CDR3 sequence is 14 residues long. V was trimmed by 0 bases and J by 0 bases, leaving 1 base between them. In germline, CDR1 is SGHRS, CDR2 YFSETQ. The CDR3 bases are TGCGCCAGCAGCTTGGACTCCTATAATTCACCCCTCCACTTT. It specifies CASSLDSYNSPLHF. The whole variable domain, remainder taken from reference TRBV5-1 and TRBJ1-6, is KAGVTQTPRYLIKTRGQQVTLSCSPISGHRSVSWYQQTPGQGLQFLFEYFSETQRNKGNFPGRFSGRQFSNSRSEMNVSTLELGDSALYLCASSLDSYNSPLHFGNGTRLTVT.

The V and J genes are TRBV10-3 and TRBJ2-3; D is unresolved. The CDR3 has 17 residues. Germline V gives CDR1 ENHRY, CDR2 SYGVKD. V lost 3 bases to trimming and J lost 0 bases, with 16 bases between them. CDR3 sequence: CAISDSPPGPSTDTQYF. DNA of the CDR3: TGTGCCATCAGTGACTCCCCGCCGGGCCCCAGCACAGATACGCAGTATTTT.

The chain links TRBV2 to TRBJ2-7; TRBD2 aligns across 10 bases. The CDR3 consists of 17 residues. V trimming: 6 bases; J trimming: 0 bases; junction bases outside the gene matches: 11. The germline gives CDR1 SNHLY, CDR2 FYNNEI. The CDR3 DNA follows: TGTGCCAGCAGGCCCTTGGTCACTAGCGGGGACTCCTACGAGCAGTACTTC. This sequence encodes CASRPLVTSGDSYEQYF.